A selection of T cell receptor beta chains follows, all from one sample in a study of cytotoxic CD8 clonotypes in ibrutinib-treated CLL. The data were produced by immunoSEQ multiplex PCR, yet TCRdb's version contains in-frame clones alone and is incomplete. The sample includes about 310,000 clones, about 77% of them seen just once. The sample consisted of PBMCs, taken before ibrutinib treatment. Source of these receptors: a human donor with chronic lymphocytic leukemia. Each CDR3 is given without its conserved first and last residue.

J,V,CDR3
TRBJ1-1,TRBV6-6,ASSPGAREAF
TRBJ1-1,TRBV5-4,ASSLVQTDTEAF
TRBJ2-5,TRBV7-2,ASSRAAAQETQY
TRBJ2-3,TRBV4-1,ASSQSRLGTDTQY
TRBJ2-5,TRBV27,ASSPNPTVGETQY
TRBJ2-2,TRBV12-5,ASGLRTSGTNTGELF
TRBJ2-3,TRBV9,ASSVTGRTTDTQY
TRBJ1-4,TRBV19,ASRPETTTNEKLF
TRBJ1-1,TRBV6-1,ASSERTAEAF
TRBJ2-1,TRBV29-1,SVEDLSGRSYNEQF
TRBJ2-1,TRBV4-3,ASSQEGEQF
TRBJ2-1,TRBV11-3,ASSLGLAGVNEQF
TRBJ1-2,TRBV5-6,ASRLTPPHGGYT
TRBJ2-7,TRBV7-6,ASAERYGRQGHEQY
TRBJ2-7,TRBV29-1,SVWTSGSYEQY
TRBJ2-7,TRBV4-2,ASSQWTSGRAYEQY
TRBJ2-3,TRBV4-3,ASSHGQGMDTQY
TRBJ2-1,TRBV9,ASSAGGQVNEQF
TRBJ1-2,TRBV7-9,ASSLTLDRGYGYT
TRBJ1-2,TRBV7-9,ASSLEGGYGYT
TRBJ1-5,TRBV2,ASSKEGGGSQPQH
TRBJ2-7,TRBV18,ASSPSIYEQY
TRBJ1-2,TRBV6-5,ASSYSGGGDYGYT
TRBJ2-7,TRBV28,ASSRAAGGTDEQY
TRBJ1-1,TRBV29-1,SVEDYDTKNTEAF
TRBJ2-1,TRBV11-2,ASSSGRVVYNEQF
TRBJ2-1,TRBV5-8,ASSSPGQGSYSLTGEQF
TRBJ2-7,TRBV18,ASSISGQGEGQY
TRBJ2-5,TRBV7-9,ASSFLDQETQY
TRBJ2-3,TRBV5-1,ASSPGLFSTDTQY
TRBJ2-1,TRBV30,AWSVLAGYNEQF
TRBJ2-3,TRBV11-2,ASSLSGRGGTDTQY